This TCR beta chain was observed in a study of blood T cell repertoires in COVID-19. Overall study: The United States, Italy and Spain supplied acute and convalescent COVID-19 samples. Sources were T cells, B-cell-depleted T cells, or PBMCs; the material itself was cDNA or gDNA.

Original analysis: By means of reference gene primer amplification, nucleated cell counts were estimated. Here immunoSEQ multiplex PCR was the method, and the copy in TCRdb shows in-frame clones only, minus some. V, J and clone size reflect that table, while D and trimming were determined from the DNA. The profile covers about 200,000 clones, with 70% to 90% appearing a single time and roughly 19% taken by the ten largest. This CDR3 comprises 15 residues. Trimming shortened V by 3 bases and J by 1 base, and 12 bases separated the two germline ends. Germline V gives CDR1 KGHSH, CDR2 LQKENI. Seattle patients were enrolled during active infection and followed longitudinally.

The genes are TRBV18 and TRBJ2-5; D uncertain. This TCR was sampled from a man aged 50 or older with COVID-19, enrolled during active disease. Specimen: peripheral blood. For the CDR3, the DNA is TGTGCCAGCTCACCGGTGGTGGGCAGCCAAGAGACCCAGTACTTC. It is translated as CASSPVVGSQETQYF. Full variable domain (remainder filled in from reference TRBV18 and TRBJ2-5): NAGVMQNPRHLVRRRGQEARLRCSPMKGHSHVYWYRQLPEEGLKFMVYLQKENIIDESGMPKERFSAEFPKEGPSILRIQQVVRGDSAAYFCASSPVVGSQETQYFGPGTRLLVL.